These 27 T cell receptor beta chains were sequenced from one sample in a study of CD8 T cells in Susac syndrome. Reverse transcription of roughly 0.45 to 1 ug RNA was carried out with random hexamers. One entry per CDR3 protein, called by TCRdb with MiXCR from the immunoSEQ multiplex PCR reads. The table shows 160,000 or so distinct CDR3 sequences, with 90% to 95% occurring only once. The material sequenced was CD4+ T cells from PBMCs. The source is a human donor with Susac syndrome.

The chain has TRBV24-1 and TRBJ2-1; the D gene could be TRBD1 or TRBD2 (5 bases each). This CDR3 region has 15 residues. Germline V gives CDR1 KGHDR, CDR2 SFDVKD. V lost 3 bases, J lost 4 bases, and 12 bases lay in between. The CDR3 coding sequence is TGTGCCACCAGTGATGGGGGAAGCCCGTACAATGAGCAGTTCTTC. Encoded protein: CATSDGGSPYNEQFF.

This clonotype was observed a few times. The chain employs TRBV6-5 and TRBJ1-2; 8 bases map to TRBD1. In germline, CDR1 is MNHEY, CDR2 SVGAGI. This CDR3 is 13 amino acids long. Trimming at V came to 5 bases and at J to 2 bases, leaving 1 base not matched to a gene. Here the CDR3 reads CASSRTGNYGYTF. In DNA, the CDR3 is TGTGCCAGCAGTCGGACAGGGAACTATGGCTACACCTTC.

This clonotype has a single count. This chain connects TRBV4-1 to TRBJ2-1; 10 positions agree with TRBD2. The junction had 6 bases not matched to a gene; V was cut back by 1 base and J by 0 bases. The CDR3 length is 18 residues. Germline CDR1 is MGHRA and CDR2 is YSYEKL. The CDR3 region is CASSQVLAGALSYNEQFF. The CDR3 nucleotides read TGCGCCAGCAGCCAAGTTCTAGCGGGGGCCCTCTCCTACAATGAGCAGTTCTTC.

CDR3 loop: CASRSSRGSYGYTF. CDR3 nucleotide sequence: TGTGCCAGCAGGTCCTCCAGGGGATCTTATGGCTACACCTTC. The V and J genes are TRBV6-5 and TRBJ1-2; D is perhaps TRBD1 (6 bases). Germline V CDR1 and CDR2: MNHEY, SVGAGI. The germline V and J ends were trimmed by 6 bases and 5 bases, with 16 bases remaining between them. The CDR3 has 14 amino acids.

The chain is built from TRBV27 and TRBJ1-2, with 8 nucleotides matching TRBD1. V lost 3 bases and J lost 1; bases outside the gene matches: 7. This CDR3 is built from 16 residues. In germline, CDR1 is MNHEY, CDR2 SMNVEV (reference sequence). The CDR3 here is CASSLDRDSINYGYTF. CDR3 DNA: TGTGCCAGCAGTTTGGACAGGGACTCTATTAACTATGGCTACACCTTC.

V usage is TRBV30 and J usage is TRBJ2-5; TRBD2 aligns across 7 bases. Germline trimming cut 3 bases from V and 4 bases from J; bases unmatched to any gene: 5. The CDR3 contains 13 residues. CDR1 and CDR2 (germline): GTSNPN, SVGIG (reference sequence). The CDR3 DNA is TGTGCCTGGAGCCGGGGGGAGGGAGAGACCCAGTACTTC. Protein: CAWSRGEGETQYF.

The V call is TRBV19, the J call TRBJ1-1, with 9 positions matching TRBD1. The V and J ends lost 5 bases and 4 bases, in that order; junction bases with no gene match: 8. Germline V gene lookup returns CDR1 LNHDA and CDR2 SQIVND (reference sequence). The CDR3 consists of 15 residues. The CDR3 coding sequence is TGTGCCAGTAGTGCCCGGGACAGGGAAGGCACTGAAGCTTTCTTT. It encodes CASSARDREGTEAFF.

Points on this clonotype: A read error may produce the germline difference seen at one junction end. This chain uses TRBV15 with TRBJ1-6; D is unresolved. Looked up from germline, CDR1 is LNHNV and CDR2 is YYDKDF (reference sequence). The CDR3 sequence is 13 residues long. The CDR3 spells CATSRENNSPLHF. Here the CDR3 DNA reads TGTGCCACCAGCAGAGAAAATAACTCACCCCTCCACTTT.

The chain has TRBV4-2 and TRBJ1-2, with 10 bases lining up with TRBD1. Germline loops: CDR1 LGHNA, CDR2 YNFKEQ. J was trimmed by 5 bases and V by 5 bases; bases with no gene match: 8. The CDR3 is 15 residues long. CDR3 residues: CASSTRTGGEYGYTF. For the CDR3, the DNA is TGTGCCAGCAGCACCCGGACAGGGGGAGAGTATGGCTACACCTTC.

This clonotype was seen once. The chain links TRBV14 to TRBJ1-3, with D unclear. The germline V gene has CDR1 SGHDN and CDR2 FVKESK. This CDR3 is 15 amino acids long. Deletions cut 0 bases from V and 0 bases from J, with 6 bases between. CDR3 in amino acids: CASSQDISSGNTIYF. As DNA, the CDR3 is TGTGCCAGCAGCCAAGATATTTCCTCTGGAAACACCATATATTTT. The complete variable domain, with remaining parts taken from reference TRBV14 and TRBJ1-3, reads EAGVTQFPSHSVIEKGQTVTLRCDPISGHDNLYWYRRVMGKEIKFLLHFVKESKQDESGMPNNRFLAERTGGTYSTLKVQPAELEDSGVYFCASSQDISSGNTIYFGEGSWLTVV.

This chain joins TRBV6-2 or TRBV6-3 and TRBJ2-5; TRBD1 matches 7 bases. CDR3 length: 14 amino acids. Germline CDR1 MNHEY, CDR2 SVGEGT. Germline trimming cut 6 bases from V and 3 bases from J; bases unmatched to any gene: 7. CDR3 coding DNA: TGTGCCAGCAGCAAGATGGGACAGAAAGAGACCCAGTACTTC. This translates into CASSKMGQKETQYF.

CDR3 DNA sequence: TGTGCCAGCAGCTGGGGTCCTCAACGGGAGACCCAGTACTTC. Encoded protein: CASSWGPQRETQYF. V gene TRBV12-3 or TRBV12-4 combines with J gene TRBJ2-5; no clear D gene. The V end lost 6 bases, the J end lost 5 bases, and 16 bases lay between the germline ends. The CDR3 length is 14 residues.

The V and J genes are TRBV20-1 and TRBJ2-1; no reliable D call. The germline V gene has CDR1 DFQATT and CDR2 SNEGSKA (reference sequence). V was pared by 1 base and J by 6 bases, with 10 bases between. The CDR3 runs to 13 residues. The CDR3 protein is CSARGASGNEQFF. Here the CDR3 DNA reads TGCAGTGCTAGAGGCGCCTCAGGCAATGAGCAGTTCTTC.

In DNA form, the CDR3 reads TGTGCCAGCAATGATAGGGTTGGTGGCTACACCTTC. The encoded protein is CASNDRVGGYTF. The chain employs TRBV2 and TRBJ1-2, with D unresolved. V shed 7 bases and J shed 7 bases, with 13 bases lying between them. This CDR3 is 12 amino acids long. Germline CDR1 SNHLY, CDR2 FYNNEI.

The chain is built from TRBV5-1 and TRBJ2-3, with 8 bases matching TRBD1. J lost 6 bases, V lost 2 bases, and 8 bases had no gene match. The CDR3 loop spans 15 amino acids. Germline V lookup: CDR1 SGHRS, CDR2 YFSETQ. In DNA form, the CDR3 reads TGCGCCAGCAGCTTTCGCCAGGGGGCATCGGATACGCAGTATTTT. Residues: CASSFRQGASDTQYF. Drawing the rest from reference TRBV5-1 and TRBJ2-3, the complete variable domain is KAGVTQTPRYLIKTRGQQVTLSCSPISGHRSVSWYQQTPGQGLQFLFEYFSETQRNKGNFPGRFSGRQFSNSRSEMNVSTLELGDSALYLCASSFRQGASDTQYFGPGTRLTVL.

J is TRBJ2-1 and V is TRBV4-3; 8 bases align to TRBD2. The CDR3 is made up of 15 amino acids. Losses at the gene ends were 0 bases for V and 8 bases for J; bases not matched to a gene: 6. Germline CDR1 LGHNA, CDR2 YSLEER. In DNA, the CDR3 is TGCGCCAGCAGCCAAGACGGGGGGGCCTTGGATGAGCAGTTCTTC. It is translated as CASSQDGGALDEQFF.

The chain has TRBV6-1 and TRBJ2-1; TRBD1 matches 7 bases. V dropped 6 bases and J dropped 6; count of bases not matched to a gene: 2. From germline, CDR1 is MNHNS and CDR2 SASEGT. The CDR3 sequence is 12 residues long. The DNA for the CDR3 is TGTGCCAGCAGACGACAGGGCAATGAGCAGTTCTTC. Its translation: CASRRQGNEQFF.

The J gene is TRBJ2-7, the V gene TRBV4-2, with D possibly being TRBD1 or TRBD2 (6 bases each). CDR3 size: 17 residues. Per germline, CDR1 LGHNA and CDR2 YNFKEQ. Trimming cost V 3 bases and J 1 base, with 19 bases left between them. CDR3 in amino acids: CASSQSQSTGTSYEQYF. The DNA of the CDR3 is TGTGCCAGCAGCCAGTCACAGAGCACAGGGACTTCCTACGAGCAGTACTTC.

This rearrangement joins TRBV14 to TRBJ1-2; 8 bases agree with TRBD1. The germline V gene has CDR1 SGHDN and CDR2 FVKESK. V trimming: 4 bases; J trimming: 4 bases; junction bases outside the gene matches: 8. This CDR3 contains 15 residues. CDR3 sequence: CASSPPGTGLYGYTF. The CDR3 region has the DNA TGTGCCAGCAGCCCTCCCGGGACAGGCCTCTATGGCTACACCTTC.

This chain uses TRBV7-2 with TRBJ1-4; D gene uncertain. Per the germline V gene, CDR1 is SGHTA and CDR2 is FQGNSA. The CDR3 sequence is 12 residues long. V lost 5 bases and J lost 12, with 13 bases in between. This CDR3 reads CASSHRSGQLFF. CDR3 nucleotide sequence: TGTGCCAGCAGCCATCGGTCCGGACAACTGTTTTTT.

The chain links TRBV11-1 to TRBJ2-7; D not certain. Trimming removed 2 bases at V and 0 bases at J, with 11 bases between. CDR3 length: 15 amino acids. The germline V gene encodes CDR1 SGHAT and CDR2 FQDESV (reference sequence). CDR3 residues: CASSLTLSSSYEQYF. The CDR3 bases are TGTGCCAGCAGCTTAACTCTGAGCTCCTCCTACGAGCAGTACTTC.

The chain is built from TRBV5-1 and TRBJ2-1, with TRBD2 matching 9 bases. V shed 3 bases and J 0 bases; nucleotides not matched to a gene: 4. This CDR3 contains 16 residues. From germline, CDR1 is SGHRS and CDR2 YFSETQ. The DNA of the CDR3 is TGCGCCAGCAGCTCGAATAGCGGGAGCTCCTACAATGAGCAGTTCTTC. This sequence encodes CASSSNSGSSYNEQFF.

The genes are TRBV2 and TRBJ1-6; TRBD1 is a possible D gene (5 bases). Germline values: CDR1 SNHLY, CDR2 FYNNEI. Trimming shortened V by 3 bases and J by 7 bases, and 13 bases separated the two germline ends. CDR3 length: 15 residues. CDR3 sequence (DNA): TGTGCCAGCAGTGATTTCGGGGGACCCAATTCACCCCTCCACTTT. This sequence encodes CASSDFGGPNSPLHF.

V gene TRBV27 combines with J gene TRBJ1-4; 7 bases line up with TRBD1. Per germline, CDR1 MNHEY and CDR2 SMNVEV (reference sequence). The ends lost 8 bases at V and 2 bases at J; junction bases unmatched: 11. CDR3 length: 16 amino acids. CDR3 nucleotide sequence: TGTGCCAGCCGGGGGAGGGGGCTGGGTACTAATGAAAAACTGTTTTTT. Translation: CASRGRGLGTNEKLFF. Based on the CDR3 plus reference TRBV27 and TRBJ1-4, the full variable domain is EAQVTQNPRYLITVTGKKLTVTCSQNMNHEYMSWYRQDPGLGLRQIYYSMNVEVTDKGDVPEGYKVSRKEKRNFPLILESPSPNQTSLYFCASRGRGLGTNEKLFFGSGTQLSVL.

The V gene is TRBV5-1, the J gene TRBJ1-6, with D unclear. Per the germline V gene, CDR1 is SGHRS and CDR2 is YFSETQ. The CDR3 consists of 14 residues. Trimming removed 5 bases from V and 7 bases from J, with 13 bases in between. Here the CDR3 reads CASSLRWENSPLHF. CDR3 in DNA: TGCGCCAGCAGTCTCCGTTGGGAGAATTCACCCCTCCACTTT.

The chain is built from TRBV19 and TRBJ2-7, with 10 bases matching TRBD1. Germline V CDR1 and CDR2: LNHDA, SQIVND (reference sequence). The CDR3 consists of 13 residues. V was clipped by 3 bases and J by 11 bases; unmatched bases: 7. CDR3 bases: TGTGCCAGTAGTATGAGGGGGACAGGGGCGAAGTACTTC. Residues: CASSMRGTGAKYF.

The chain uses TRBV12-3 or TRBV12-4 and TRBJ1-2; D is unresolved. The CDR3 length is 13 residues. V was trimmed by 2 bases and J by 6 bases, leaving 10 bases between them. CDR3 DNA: TGTGCCAGCAGTTTATGGGTCAGCCATGGCTACACCTTC. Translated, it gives CASSLWVSHGYTF.